This T cell receptor (beta chain) was profiled in a study of technical replicates of blood from four donors. Looked up from germline, CDR1 is SGHVS and CDR2 is FNYEAQ. CDR3 length equals 17 residues. The V end lost 0 bases, the J end lost 5 bases, and 19 bases lay between the germline ends. Generated by immunoSEQ multiplex PCR, the TCRdb table keeps only in-frame clones and is missing some. The sample includes about 94,000 clones, approximately 95% of them seen just once. This TCR came from a human donor in good health. This chain links TRBV7-6 with TRBJ2-5; possible D gene TRBD1, 6 bases. Specimen: T cells isolated from PBMCs. The DNA of the CDR3 is TGTGCCAGCAGCTTAGCCAGTTTGGGGGCGCTTAAGGAGACCCAGTACTTC. Its translation is CASSLASLGALKETQYF.